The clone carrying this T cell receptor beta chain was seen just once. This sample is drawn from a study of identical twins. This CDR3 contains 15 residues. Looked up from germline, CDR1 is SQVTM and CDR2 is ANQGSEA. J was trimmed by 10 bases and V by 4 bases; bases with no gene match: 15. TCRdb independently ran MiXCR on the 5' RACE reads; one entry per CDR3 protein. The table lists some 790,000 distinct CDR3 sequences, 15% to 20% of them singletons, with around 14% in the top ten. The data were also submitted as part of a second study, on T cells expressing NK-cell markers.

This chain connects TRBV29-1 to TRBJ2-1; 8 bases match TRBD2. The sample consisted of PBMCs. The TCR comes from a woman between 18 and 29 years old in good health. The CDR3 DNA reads TGCAGCGTTGGACGGACGGGAGGGCCGCGGAAGGAGCAGTTCTTC. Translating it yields CSVGRTGGPRKEQFF.